Presented here are 18 T cell receptor beta chains from one specimen sequenced in a study of blood T cells in healthy people across ages. A J-beta primer mix and a sample-barcoded 5' primer were used in a second PCR of about 7 to 12 cycles. TCRdb recomputed calls from the 5' RACE reads with MiXCR, one row per CDR3 protein. The data hold roughly 500,000 distinct CDR3 sequences, with less than 25% observed a single time. Separately, the same data were catalogued under a study of T cells of mothers and their children.

The sample taken for sequencing was blood. The receptors shown here come from a boy aged 5-17 years in good health.

This clonotype was seen many times. J is TRBJ1-6 and V is TRBV9; D gene uncertain. V gave up 4 bases and J gave up 7 bases, with 12 bases separating them. CDR1 and CDR2 from the germline V gene are SGDLS and YYNGEE. The CDR3 totals 14 residues. The CDR3 DNA reads TGTGCCAGCAGCCCCCGGATTTGGAATTCACCCCTCCACTTT. Its protein is CASSPRIWNSPLHF.

For this clonotype: This CDR3 is missing its conserved last phenylalanine or tryptophan, likely due to a read error. V gene TRBV5-1 combines with J gene TRBJ1-1, with 11 bases that match TRBD1. This CDR3 comprises 16 residues. V lost 2 bases, J lost 4 bases, and 7 bases stayed unmatched. Germline CDR1 reads SGHRS; CDR2 reads YFSETQ. The CDR3 coding sequence is TGCGCCAGCAGCTTCTACACCGGGACAGGGGGCACTGAAGCTTTCTTA. Translating gives CASSFYTGTGGTEAFL.

The chain employs TRBV27 and TRBJ2-3; TRBD2 aligns across 9 bases. The V segment lost 8 bases and the J segment 6 bases; nucleotides outside the gene matches: 12. The CDR3 extends over 15 amino acids. Germline-derived CDR1 and CDR2 are MNHEY and SMNVEV (reference sequence). This CDR3 reads CASGSSGGPGDTQYF. The CDR3 DNA reads as TGTGCCAGCGGAAGTAGCGGGGGTCCGGGCGATACGCAGTATTTT.

The CDR3 region has the DNA TGTGCCAGCAGCTTAGAAGGCACATTCCAAGAGACCCAGTACTTC. It specifies CASSLEGTFQETQYF. V gene TRBV7-9 combines with J gene TRBJ2-5; D is unresolved. Germline V gives CDR1 SEHNR, CDR2 FQNEAQ (reference sequence). Trimming stripped 1 base from V and 1 base from J, with 10 bases between. The CDR3 runs 15 residues. The whole variable domain, remainder taken from reference TRBV7-9 and TRBJ2-5, is DTGVSQNPRHKITKRGQNVTFRCDPISEHNRLYWYRQTLGQGPEFLTYFQNEAQLEKSRLLSDRFSAERPKGSFSTLEIQRTEQGDSAMYLCASSLEGTFQETQYFGPGTRLLVL.

This clonotype has just a few counts. V gene TRBV10-3 combines with J gene TRBJ2-5, with unresolved D. V dropped 0 bases and J dropped 5 bases, with 4 bases sitting between them. The CDR3 has 12 residues. CDR1 is ENHRY, CDR2 SYGVKD, per germline. Here the CDR3 reads CAISESSETQYF. CDR3 DNA: TGTGCCATCAGTGAGTCTAGCGAGACCCAGTACTTC.

The CDR3 region is CASSFNLGSHEQFF. CDR3 in DNA: TGTGCCAGCAGCTTCAATTTAGGTTCTCATGAGCAGTTCTTC. The chain employs TRBV7-3 and TRBJ2-1, with D uncertain. Trimming took 3 bases from V and 8 from J, leaving 14 bases between them. Per germline, CDR1 SGHTA and CDR2 FQGTGA. This CDR3 region has 14 residues.

This clonotype was recorded only once. Mismatch with germline at one junction end may stem from a read error. The chain carries TRBV29-1 and TRBJ1-4, with TRBD1 matching 9 bases. CDR1 and CDR2 from the germline V gene are SQVTM and ANQGSEA. CDR3 size: 14 residues. The CDR3 bases are TGCAGCGTTGAAGGGACAGGGGTGGAGGAAAAAACTGTTTTT. This gives the protein CSVEGTGVEEKTVF. Full variable domain (rest looked up from reference TRBV29-1 and TRBJ1-4): SAVISQKPSRDICQRGTSLTIQCQVDSQVTMMFWYRQQPGQSLTLIATANQGSEATYESGFVIDKFPISRPNLTFSTLTVSNMSPEDSSIYLCSVEGTGVEEKTVFGSGTQLSVL.

The genes are TRBV4-1 and TRBJ2-3; 9 nucleotides line up with TRBD2. The CDR3 consists of 17 residues. The germline V gene encodes CDR1 MGHRA and CDR2 YSYEKL. Trimming at V came to 0 bases and at J to 5 bases, leaving 9 bases not matched to a gene. This chain's CDR3 is CASSQDPGGRALDTQYF. The CDR3, as DNA: TGCGCCAGCAGCCAAGATCCGGGCGGGAGGGCCCTAGATACGCAGTATTTT.

The chain carries TRBV19 and TRBJ1-1; no firm D call. The germline CDR1 and CDR2 sequences are LNHDA and SQIVND (reference sequence). There are 14 residues in the CDR3. Trimming took 7 bases from V and 1 from J, leaving 13 bases between them. The CDR3 DNA reads TGTGCCAGTACTGAGGAAACAACGAACACTGAAGCTTTCTTT. Translating it yields CASTEETTNTEAFF.

This clonotype was seen only a few times. The V gene is TRBV20-1, the J gene TRBJ2-7, with D perhaps TRBD1 or TRBD2 (5 bases each). Per germline, CDR1 DFQATT and CDR2 SNEGSKA (reference sequence). The CDR3 runs to 16 residues. V lost 3 bases and J lost 0, with 18 bases in between. The CDR3 loop is CSASLGWDDGSYEQYF. The CDR3, as DNA: TGCAGTGCTAGTTTGGGTTGGGACGACGGCTCCTACGAGCAGTACTTC.

This clonotype was counted between two and nine times. The chain is built from TRBV30 and TRBJ2-3; 7 bases are a match to TRBD2. CDR1 is GTSNPN, CDR2 SVGIG, per germline (reference sequence). The CDR3 has 17 residues. With V trimmed by 2 bases and J by 4 bases, 15 bases remained unmatched. CDR3: CAWSLGTISASADTQYF. Written as DNA, the CDR3 is TGTGCCTGGAGTCTTGGGACTATCAGCGCTAGCGCAGATACGCAGTATTTT.

The table lists this clonotype with many counts. One end of the junction is discordant with germline, which a read error may explain. The V and J genes are TRBV6-5 and TRBJ1-4; D may be TRBD1 (5 bases). Germline CDR1 reads MNHEY; CDR2 reads SVGAGI. The CDR3 is 13 residues long. The CDR3 DNA reads TGTGCCAGCAGTTTGGGGGTTTGGGAAAAACTGTTCTTT. This encodes CASSLGVWEKLFF.

This clonotype was counted a single time. A read error is possible here, since a much larger clone lies one base away. The chain is built from TRBV7-2 and TRBJ1-4; D is ambiguous. Germline-derived CDR1 and CDR2 are SGHTA and FQGNSA. This CDR3 has 13 residues. CDR3 amino acids: CASSFSRNEKPFF. CDR3 sequence (DNA): TGTGCCAGCAGCTTTTCAAGAAATGAAAAACCGTTTTTT.

CDR3 in DNA: TGTGCCAGCAGCTTGGTATCAGCTCTCACTGAAGCTTTCTTT. Translation gives CASSLVSALTEAFF. The J gene is TRBJ1-1, the V gene TRBV5-6; D is undetermined. There are 14 residues in the CDR3. V was shortened by 0 bases and J by 4 bases, with 10 bases between the two germline ends. Germline loops: CDR1 SGHDT, CDR2 YYEEEE.

The chain couples TRBV6-6 to TRBJ2-7, with TRBD2 as a possible D gene (5 bases). V gave up 6 bases and J gave up 0 bases, with 9 bases separating them. Looked up from germline, CDR1 is MNHNY and CDR2 is SVGAGI (reference sequence). The CDR3 extends over 13 amino acids. This CDR3 is CASSGLSSYEQYF. CDR3 bases: TGTGCCAGCAGCGGACTTTCCTCCTACGAGCAGTACTTC.

This clonotype was counted between two and nine times. The chain recombines TRBV10-3 with TRBJ1-2, with D tentatively TRBD1 (5 bases). V lost 2 bases, J lost 5 bases, and 9 bases lay in between. The CDR3 is 13 residues long. Germline V gene data show CDR1 as ENHRY and CDR2 as SYGVKD. The CDR3 loop is CAISENKGYGYTF. Written as DNA, the CDR3 is TGTGCCATCAGTGAGAACAAGGGGTATGGCTACACCTTC.

The chain is built from TRBV2 and TRBJ2-5, with D perhaps matching TRBD1 (6 bases). Near its end, the DNA agrees better with TRBJ2-7, so the J call may be wrong. Germline V lookup: CDR1 SNHLY, CDR2 FYNNEI. This CDR3 region has 11 residues. CDR3 sequence reads: CASRGHYEQYF. The DNA of the CDR3 is TGTGCCAGCAGGGGACACTACGAGCAGTACTTC.

This clonotype was counted ten times or more. The chain carries TRBV6-5 and TRBJ2-5; tentative D call: TRBD2 (5 bases). The J call is doubtful: the DNA matches TRBJ2-7 better. The CDR3 loop spans 12 amino acids. CDR1 and CDR2 (germline): MNHEY, SVGAGI. The CDR3 DNA reads TGTGCCAGCAGTTACGAGGGCTACGAGCAGTACTTC. It translates to CASSYEGYEQYF.